One sample yielded the 8 T cell receptor beta chains listed below, sequenced in a study of tumour-infiltrating T cells in Burkitt lymphoma. Produced via immunoSEQ multiplex PCR; TCRdb's table is partial and in-frame only. The data hold about 14,000 clones, with 30% observed a single time. Sequencing was done on a sample of tumor tissue. All receptors come from a human donor with diffuse large B-cell lymphoma.

The chain has TRBV7-9 and TRBJ2-1, with 11 bases aligning to TRBD2. Germline V lookup: CDR1 SEHNR, CDR2 FQNEAQ (reference sequence). This CDR3 has 18 residues. Unmatched junction bases numbered 11, after V lost 3 bases and J lost 4 bases. The CDR3 loop is CASSFGRSGTSGYNEQFF. DNA of the CDR3: TGTGCCAGCAGCTTTGGCCGGTCCGGGACTAGCGGTTACAATGAGCAGTTCTTC.

The genes are TRBV2 and TRBJ1-5; 10 bases are a match to TRBD1. The CDR3 sequence is 15 residues long. From germline, CDR1 is SNHLY and CDR2 FYNNEI. After removal of 6 bases from V and 4 bases from J, the junction contained 6 bases not matched to a gene. Here the CDR3 reads CASSVMGQGNQPQHF. The CDR3 nucleotides are TGTGCCAGCAGCGTAATGGGACAGGGGAATCAGCCCCAGCATTTT.

The CDR3 bases are TGTGCCAGCAGCCTGCTGATGGCCACGGGCACTGAAGCTTTCTTT. Its protein is CASSLLMATGTEAFF. The chain couples TRBV28 to TRBJ1-1; D is unresolved. Germline CDR1 reads MDHEN; CDR2 reads SYDVKM. Trimming shortened V by 6 bases and J by 4 bases, and 18 bases separated the two germline ends. The CDR3 has 15 residues.

This clone was seen a handful of times. V gene TRBV7-9 combines with J gene TRBJ2-7; no firm D call. The length of the CDR3 is 12 residues. The V end was cut by 3 bases, the J end by 6 bases, with 9 bases between. Germline CDR1 and CDR2: SEHNR and FQNEAQ (reference sequence). The CDR3 region is CASSFSGPEQYF. The CDR3 DNA follows: TGTGCCAGCAGCTTCTCCGGGCCCGAGCAGTACTTC.

In its sample, this clone was seen once. The chain recombines TRBV19 with TRBJ1-1, with D uncertain. Between the trimmed V and J ends, which lost 5 bases and 11 bases, there was a span of 15 bases. The CDR3 extends over 12 amino acids. Looked up from germline, CDR1 is LNHDA and CDR2 is SQIVND (reference sequence). The CDR3 spells CASSRGRGGAFF. The CDR3 DNA reads as TGTGCCAGTAGTCGCGGACGCGGTGGGGCTTTCTTT. Full variable domain (outside the CDR3, taken from reference TRBV19 and TRBJ1-1): DGGITQSPKYLFRKEGQNVTLSCEQNLNHDAMYWYRQDPGQGLRLIYYSQIVNDFQKGDIAEGYSVSREKKESFPLTVTSAQKNPTAFYLCASSRGRGGAFFGQGTRLTVV.

This clone has only a few counts. The chain is built from TRBV25-1 and TRBJ1-5, with D possibly being TRBD1 (5 bases). The CDR3 is 16 residues long. V was clipped by 2 bases and J by 5 bases, with 16 bases between them. Germline CDR1 and CDR2: MGHDK and SYGVNS. CDR3 region: CASSEGAGRTDQPQHF. The CDR3 DNA reads TGTGCCAGCAGTGAAGGGGCAGGGAGGACCGATCAGCCCCAGCATTTT.

V gene TRBV5-4 combines with J gene TRBJ2-7; 7 nucleotides align to TRBD1. This CDR3 region has 13 residues. Germline lookup yields CDR1 SGHNT and CDR2 YYREEE (reference sequence). V was pared by 3 bases and J by 3 bases, with 3 bases of the junction left unmatched. CDR3 protein: CASSSRDSYEQYF. The CDR3, as DNA: TGTGCCAGCAGCTCCCGGGACAGCTACGAGCAGTACTTC.

The rearrangement joins TRBV9 to TRBJ2-1; 7 bases are shared with TRBD2. Germline CDR1 is SGDLS and CDR2 is YYNGEE. The CDR3 has 17 residues. The V segment lost 1 base and the J segment 3 bases; nucleotides outside the gene matches: 10. In DNA, the CDR3 is TGTGCCAGCAGCGTATCGTCCAGCGGGAATTTCTACAATGAGCAGTTCTTC. Protein: CASSVSSSGNFYNEQFF.